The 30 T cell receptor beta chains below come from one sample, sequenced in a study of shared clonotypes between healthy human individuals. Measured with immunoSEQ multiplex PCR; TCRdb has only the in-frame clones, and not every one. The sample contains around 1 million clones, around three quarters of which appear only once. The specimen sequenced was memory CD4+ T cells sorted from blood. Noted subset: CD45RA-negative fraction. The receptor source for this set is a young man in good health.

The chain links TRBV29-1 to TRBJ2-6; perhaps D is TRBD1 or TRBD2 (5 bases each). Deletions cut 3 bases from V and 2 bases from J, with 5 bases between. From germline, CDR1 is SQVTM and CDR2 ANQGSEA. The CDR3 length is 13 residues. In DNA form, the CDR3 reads TGCAGCGTTGAGGGGGCTGGGGCCAACGTCCTGACTTTC. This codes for CSVEGAGANVLTF.

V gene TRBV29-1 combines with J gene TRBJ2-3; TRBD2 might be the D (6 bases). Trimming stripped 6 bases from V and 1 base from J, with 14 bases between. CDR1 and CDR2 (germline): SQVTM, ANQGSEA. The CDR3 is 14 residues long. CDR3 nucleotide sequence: TGCAGCGTGATGGTCCCGGGAGGCACAGATACGCAGTATTTT. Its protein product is CSVMVPGGTDTQYF.

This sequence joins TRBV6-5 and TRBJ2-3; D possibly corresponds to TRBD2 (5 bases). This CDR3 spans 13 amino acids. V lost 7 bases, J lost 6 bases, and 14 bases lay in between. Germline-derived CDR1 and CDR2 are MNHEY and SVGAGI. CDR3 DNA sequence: TGTGCCAGCACTACGGGGTTTTCGGATACGCAGTATTTT. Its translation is CASTTGFSDTQYF.

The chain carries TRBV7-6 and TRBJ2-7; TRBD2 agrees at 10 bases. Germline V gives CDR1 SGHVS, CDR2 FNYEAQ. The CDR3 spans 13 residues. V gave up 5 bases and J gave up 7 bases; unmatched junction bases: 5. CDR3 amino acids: CASSVSGRREQYF. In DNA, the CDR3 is TGTGCCAGCAGCGTTAGCGGGAGGAGGGAGCAGTACTTC.

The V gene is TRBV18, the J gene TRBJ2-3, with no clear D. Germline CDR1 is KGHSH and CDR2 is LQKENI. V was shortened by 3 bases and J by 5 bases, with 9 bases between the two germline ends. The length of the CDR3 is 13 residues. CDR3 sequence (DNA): TGTGCCAGCTCACCGAACAGCTTAGATACGCAGTATTTT. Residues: CASSPNSLDTQYF. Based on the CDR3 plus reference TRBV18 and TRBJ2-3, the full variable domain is NAGVMQNPRHLVRRRGQEARLRCSPMKGHSHVYWYRQLPEEGLKFMVYLQKENIIDESGMPKERFSAEFPKEGPSILRIQQVVRGDSAAYFCASSPNSLDTQYFGPGTRLTVL.

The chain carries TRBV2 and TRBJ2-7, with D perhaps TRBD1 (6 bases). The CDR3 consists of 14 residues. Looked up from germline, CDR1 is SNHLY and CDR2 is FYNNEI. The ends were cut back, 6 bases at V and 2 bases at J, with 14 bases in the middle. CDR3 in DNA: TGTGCCAGCAGCTGGCGACAGGAACCCTACGAGCAGTACTTC. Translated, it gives CASSWRQEPYEQYF.

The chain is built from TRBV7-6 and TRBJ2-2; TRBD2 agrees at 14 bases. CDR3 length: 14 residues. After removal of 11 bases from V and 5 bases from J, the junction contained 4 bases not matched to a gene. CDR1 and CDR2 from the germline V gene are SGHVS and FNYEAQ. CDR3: CASRLAGGTGELFF. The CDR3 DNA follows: TGTGCCTCACGACTAGCGGGAGGGACCGGGGAGCTGTTTTTT.

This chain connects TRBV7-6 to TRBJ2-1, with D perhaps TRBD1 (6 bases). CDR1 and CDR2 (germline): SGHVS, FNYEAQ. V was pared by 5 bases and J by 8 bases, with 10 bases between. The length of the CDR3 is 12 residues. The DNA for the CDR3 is TGTGCCAGCAGCGCCTACAGGGATGAGCAGTTCTTC. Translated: CASSAYRDEQFF.

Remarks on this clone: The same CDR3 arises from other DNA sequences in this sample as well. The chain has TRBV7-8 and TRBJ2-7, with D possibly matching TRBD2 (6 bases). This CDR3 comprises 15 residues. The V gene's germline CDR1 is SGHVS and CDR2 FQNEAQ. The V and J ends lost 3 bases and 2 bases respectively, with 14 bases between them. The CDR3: CASSLAAGFTYEQYF. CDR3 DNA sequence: TGTGCCAGCAGCTTGGCTGCGGGATTTACCTACGAGCAGTACTTC. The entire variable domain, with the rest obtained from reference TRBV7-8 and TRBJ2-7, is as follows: GAGVSQSPRYKVAKRGQDVALRCDPISGHVSLFWYQQALGQGPEFLTYFQNEAQLDKSGLPSDRFFAERPEGSVSTLKIQRTQQEDSAVYLCASSLAAGFTYEQYFGPGTRLTVT.

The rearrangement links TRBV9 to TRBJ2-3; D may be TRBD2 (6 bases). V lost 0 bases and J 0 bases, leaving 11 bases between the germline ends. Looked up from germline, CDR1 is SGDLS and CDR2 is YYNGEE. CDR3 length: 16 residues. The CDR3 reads CASSVVEGGSTDTQYF. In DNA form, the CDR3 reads TGTGCCAGCAGCGTAGTCGAGGGAGGTAGCACAGATACGCAGTATTTT.

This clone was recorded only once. CDR3 sequence reads: CASSFTDSSYEQYF. CDR3 DNA: TGTGCCAGCAGTTTCACGGACAGCTCCTACGAGCAGTACTTC. The gene calls are TRBV6-1 and TRBJ2-7; possible D gene TRBD1, 6 bases. The CDR3 spans 14 residues. Deletions cut 5 bases from V and 0 bases from J, with 11 bases between. Germline CDR1 is MNHNS and CDR2 is SASEGT.

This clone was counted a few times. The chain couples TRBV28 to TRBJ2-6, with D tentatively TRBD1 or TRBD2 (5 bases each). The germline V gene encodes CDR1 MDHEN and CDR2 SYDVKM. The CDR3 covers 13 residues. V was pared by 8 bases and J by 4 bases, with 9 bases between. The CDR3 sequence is CASGGAGANVLTF. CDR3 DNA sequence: TGTGCCAGCGGGGGAGCGGGGGCCAACGTCCTGACTTTC.

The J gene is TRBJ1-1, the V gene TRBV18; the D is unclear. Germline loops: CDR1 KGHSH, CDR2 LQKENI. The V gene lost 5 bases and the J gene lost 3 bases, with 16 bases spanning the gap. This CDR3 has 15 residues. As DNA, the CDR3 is TGTGCCAGCTCATCCGGGCCCAGATGGGACACTGAAGCTTTCTTT. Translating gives CASSSGPRWDTEAFF.

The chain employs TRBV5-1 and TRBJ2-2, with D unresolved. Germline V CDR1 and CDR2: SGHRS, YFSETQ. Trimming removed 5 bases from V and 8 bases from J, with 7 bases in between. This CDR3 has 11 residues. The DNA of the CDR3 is TGCGCCAGCAGTGGGATGGGGGAGCTGTTTTTT. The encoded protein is CASSGMGELFF.

CDR3 amino acids: CASSPPGATNQPQHF. CDR3 sequence (DNA): TGTGCCAGCTCACCACCGGGGGCGACTAATCAGCCCCAGCATTTT. This chain uses TRBV18 with TRBJ1-5, with D maybe TRBD1 (6 bases). V dropped 0 bases and J dropped 4 bases, with 10 bases sitting between them. This CDR3 region has 15 residues. From germline, CDR1 is KGHSH and CDR2 LQKENI.

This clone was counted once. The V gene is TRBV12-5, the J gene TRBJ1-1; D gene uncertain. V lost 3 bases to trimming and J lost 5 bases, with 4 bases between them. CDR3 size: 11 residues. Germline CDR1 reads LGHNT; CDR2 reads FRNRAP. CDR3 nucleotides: TGTGCTAGTGGTTTCTGGACTGAAGCTTTCTTT. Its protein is CASGFWTEAFF.

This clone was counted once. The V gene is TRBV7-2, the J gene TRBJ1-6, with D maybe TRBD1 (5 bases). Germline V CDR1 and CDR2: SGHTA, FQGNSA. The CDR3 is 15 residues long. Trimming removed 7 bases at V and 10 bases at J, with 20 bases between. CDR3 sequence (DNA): TGTGCCAGCACCCCTCGGGGCAGGCAACGGTCACCCCTCCACTTT. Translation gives CASTPRGRQRSPLHF. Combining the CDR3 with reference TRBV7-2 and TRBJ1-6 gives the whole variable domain GAGVSQSPSNKVTEKGKDVELRCDPISGHTALYWYRQSLGQGLEFLIYFQGNSAPDKSGLPSDRFSAERTGGSVSTLTIQRTQQEDSAVYLCASTPRGRQRSPLHFGNGTRLTVT.

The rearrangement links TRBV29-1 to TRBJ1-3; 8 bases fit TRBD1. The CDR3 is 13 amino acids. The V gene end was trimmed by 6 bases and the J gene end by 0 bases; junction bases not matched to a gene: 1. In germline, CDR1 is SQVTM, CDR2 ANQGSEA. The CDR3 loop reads CSVQGVSGNTIYF. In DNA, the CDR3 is TGCAGCGTACAGGGGGTCTCTGGAAACACCATATATTTT. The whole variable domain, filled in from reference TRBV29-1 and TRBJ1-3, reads SAVISQKPSRDICQRGTSLTIQCQVDSQVTMMFWYRQQPGQSLTLIATANQGSEATYESGFVIDKFPISRPNLTFSTLTVSNMSPEDSSIYLCSVQGVSGNTIYFGEGSWLTVV.

CDR3 amino acids: CASRPGKGGNQPQHF. DNA of the CDR3: TGTGCCAGCAGGCCCGGTAAGGGAGGCAATCAGCCCCAGCATTTT. This chain connects TRBV2 to TRBJ1-5; the D is unclear. V shed 6 bases and J shed 2 bases, with 14 bases lying between them. The CDR3 extends over 15 amino acids. Germline CDR1 is SNHLY and CDR2 is FYNNEI.

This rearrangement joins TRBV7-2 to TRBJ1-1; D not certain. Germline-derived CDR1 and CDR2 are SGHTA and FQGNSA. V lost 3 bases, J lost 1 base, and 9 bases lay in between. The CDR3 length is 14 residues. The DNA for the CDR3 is TGTGCCAGCAGCTTCGTCGGTCAGAACACTGAAGCTTTCTTT. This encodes CASSFVGQNTEAFF.

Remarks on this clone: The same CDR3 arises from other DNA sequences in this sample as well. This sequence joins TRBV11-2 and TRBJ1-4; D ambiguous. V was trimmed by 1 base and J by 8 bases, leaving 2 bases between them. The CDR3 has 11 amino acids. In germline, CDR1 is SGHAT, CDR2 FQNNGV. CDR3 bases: TGTGCCAGCAGCTTAGGCGAAAAACTGTTTTTT. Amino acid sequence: CASSLGEKLFF.

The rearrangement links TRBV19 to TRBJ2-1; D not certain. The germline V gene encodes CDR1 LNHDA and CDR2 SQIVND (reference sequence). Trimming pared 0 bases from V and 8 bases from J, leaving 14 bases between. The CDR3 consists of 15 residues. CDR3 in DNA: TGTGCCAGTAGTATAGATATACAGCGCTTCCATGAGCAGTTCTTC. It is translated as CASSIDIQRFHEQFF. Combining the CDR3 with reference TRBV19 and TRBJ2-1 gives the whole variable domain DGGITQSPKYLFRKEGQNVTLSCEQNLNHDAMYWYRQDPGQGLRLIYYSQIVNDFQKGDIAEGYSVSREKKESFPLTVTSAQKNPTAFYLCASSIDIQRFHEQFFGPGTRLTVL.

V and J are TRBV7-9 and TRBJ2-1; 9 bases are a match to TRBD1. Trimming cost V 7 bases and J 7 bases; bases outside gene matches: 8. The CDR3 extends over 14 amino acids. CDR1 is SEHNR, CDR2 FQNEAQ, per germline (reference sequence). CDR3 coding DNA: TGTGCCAGCACCCCGGGACAGGGATTGAATGAGCAGTTCTTC. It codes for CASTPGQGLNEQFF.

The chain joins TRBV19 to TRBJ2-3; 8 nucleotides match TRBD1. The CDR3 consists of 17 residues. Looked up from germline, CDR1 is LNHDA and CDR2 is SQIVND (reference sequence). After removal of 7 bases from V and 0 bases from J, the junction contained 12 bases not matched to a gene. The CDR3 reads CASNRPGQGGSTDTQYF. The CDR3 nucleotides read TGTGCCAGTAACCGGCCAGGACAGGGCGGGAGCACAGATACGCAGTATTTT.

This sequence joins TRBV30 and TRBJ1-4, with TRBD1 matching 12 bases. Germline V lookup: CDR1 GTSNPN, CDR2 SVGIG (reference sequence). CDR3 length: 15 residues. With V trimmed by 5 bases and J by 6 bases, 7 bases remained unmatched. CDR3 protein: CAWGGTGGMDEKLFF. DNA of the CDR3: TGTGCCTGGGGTGGGACAGGGGGCATGGATGAAAAACTGTTTTTT.

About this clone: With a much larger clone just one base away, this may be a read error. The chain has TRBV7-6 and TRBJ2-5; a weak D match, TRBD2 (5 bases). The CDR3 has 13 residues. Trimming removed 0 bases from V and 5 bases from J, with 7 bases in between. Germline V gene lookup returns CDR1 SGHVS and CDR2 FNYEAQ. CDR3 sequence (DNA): TGTGCCAGCAGCTTAGCGGGCGGGGAGACCCAGTACTTC. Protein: CASSLAGGETQYF.

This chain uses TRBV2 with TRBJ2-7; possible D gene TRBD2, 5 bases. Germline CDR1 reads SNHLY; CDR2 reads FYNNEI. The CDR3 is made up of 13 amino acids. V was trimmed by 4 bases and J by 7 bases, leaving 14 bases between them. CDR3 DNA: TGTGCCAGCAGTGTCGCGGGCGCAGGTGAGCAGTACTTC. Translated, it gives CASSVAGAGEQYF.

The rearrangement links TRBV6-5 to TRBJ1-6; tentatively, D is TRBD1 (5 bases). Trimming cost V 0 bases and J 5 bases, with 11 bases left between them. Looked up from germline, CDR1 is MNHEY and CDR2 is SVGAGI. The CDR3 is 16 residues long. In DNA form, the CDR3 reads TGTGCCAGCAGTTACTCGCAGGGAGGGGATAATTCACCCCTCCACTTT. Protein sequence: CASSYSQGGDNSPLHF.

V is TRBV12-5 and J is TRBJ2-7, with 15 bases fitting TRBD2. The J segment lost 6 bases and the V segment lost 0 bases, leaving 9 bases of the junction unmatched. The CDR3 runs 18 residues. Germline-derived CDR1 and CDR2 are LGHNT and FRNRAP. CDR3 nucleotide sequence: TGTGCTAGTGGTTTGGTACTCGTGCGGACTAGCGGGAGGGGCGAGCAGTACTTC. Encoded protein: CASGLVLVRTSGRGEQYF.

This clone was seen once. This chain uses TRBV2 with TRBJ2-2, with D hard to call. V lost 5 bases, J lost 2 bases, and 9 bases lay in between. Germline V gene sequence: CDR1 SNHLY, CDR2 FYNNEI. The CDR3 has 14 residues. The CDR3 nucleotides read TGTGCCAGCAGTCTGGACCGAAACACCGGGGAGCTGTTTTTT. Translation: CASSLDRNTGELFF.